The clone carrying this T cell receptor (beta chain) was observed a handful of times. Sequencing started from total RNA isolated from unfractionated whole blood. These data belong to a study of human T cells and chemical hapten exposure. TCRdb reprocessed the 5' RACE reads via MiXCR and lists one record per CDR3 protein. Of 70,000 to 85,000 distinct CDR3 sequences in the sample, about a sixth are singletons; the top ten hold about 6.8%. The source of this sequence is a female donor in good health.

The CDR3 bases are TGTGCCAGCAGCTTTACAGGGGGAGCTGGAAACACCATATATTTT. It specifies CASSFTGGAGNTIYF. This sequence joins TRBV7-2 and TRBJ1-3, with 8 bases matching TRBD1. Per the germline V gene, CDR1 is SGHTA and CDR2 is FQGNSA. This CDR3 has 15 residues. Trimming took 3 bases from V and 2 from J; bases not matched to a gene: 3. Full variable domain (rest looked up from reference TRBV7-2 and TRBJ1-3): GAGVSQSPSNKVTEKGKDVELRCDPISGHTALYWYRQSLGQGLEFLIYFQGNSAPDKSGLPSDRFSAERTGGSVSTLTIQRTQQEDSAVYLCASSFTGGAGNTIYFGEGSWLTVV.